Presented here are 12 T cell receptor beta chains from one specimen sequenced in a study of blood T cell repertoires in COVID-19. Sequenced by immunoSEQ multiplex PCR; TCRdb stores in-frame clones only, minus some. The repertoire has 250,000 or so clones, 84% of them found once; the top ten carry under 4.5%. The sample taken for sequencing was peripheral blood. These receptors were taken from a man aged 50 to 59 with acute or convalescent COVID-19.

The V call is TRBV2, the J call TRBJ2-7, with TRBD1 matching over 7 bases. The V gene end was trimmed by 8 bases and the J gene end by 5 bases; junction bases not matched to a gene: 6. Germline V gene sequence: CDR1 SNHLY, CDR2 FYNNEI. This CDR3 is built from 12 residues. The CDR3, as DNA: TGTGCCAGCCAACAGGGGTCTGACGAGCAGTACTTC. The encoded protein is CASQQGSDEQYF. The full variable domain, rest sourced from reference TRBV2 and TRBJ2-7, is EPEVTQTPSHQVTQMGQEVILRCVPISNHLYFYWYRQILGQKVEFLVSFYNNEISEKSEIFDDQFSVERPDGSNFTLKIRSTKLEDSAMYFCASQQGSDEQYFGPGTRLTVT.

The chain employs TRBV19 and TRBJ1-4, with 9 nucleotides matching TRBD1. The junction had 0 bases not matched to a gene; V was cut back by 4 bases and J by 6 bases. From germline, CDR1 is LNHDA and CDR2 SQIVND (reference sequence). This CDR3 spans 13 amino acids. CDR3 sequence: CASSNRGHEKLFF. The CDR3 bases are TGTGCCAGTAGTAACAGGGGGCATGAAAAACTGTTTTTT.

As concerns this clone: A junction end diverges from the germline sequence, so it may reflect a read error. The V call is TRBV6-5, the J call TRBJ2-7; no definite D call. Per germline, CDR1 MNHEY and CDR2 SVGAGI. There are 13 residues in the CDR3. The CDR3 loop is CASRYLDSYEQYF. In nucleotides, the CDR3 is TGTGCCAGCAGGTACTTAGACTCCTACGAGCAGTACTTC.

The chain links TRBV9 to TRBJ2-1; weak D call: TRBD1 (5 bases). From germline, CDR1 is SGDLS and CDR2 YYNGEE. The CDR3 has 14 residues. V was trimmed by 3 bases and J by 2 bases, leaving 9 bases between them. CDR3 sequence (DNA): TGTGCCAGCAGCGAGGGGATACCCTACAATGAGCAGTTCTTC. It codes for CASSEGIPYNEQFF.

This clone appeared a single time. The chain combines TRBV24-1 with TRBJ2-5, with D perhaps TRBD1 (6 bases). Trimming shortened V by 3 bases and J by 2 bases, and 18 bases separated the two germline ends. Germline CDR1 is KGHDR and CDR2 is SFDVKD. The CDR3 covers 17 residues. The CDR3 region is CATSDPIQGFLQETQYF. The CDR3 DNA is TGTGCCACCAGTGATCCGATACAGGGTTTCCTACAAGAGACCCAGTACTTC.

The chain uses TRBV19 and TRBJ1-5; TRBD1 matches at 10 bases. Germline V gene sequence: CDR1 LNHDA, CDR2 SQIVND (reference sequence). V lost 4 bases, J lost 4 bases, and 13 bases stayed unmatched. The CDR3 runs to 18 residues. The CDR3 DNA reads TGTGCCAGTAGTACCTCGACAGGGGGCGAGATTCGGAATCAGCCCCAGCATTTT. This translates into CASSTSTGGEIRNQPQHF.

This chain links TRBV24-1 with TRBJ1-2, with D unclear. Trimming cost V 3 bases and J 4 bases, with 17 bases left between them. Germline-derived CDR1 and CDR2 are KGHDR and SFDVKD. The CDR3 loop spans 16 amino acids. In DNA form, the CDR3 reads TGTGCCACCAGTGATCCTCTAAAGGACTTAGGCTATGGCTACACCTTC. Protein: CATSDPLKDLGYGYTF.

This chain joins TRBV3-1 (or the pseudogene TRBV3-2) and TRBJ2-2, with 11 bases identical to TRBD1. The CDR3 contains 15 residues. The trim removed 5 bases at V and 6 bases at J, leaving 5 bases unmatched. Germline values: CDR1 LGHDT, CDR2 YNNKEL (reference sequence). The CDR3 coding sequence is TGTGCCAGCAGCGTATGGGGACAGGGGGCCGGGGAGCTGTTTTTT. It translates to CASSVWGQGAGELFF.

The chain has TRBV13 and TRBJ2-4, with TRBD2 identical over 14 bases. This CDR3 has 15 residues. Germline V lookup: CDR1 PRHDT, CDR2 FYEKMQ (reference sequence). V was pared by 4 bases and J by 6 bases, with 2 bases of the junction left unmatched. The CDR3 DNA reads TGTGCCAGCAGCTCGGGACTAGCGGGAGCAAACATTCAGTACTTC. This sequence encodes CASSSGLAGANIQYF.

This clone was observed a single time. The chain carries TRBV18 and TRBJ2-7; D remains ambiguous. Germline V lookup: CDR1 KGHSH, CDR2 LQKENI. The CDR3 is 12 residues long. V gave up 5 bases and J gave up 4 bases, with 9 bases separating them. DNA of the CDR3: TGTGCCAGCTCAATCACAGTGTACGAGCAGTACTTC. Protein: CASSITVYEQYF.

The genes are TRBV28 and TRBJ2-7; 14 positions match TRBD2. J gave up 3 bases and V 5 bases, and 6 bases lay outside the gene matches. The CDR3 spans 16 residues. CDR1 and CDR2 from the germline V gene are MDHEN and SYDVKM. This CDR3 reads CASSLWGTSGSYEQYF. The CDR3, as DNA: TGTGCCAGCAGTCTCTGGGGGACTAGCGGGAGCTACGAGCAGTACTTC.

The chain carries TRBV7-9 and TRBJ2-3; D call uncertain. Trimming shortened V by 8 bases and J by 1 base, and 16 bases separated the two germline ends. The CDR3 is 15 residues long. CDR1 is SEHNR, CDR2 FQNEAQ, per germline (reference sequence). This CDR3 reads CASAQQSLGTDTQYF. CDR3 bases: TGTGCCAGCGCACAACAGAGTTTAGGCACAGATACGCAGTATTTT.